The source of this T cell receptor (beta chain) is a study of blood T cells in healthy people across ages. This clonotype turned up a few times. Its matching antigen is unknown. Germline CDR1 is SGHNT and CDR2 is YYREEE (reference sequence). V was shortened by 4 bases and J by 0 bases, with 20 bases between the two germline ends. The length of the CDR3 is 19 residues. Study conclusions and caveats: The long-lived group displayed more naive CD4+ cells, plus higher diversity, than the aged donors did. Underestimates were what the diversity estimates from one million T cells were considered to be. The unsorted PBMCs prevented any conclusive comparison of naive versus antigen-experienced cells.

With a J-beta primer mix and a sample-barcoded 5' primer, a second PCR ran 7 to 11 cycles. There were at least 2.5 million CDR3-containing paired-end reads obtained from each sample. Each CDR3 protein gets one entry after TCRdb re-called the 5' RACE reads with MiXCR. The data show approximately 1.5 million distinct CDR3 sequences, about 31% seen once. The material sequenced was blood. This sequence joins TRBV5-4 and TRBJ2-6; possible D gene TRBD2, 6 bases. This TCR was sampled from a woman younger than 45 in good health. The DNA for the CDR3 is TGTGCCAGCAGCCCGGCGGGGCTCACTTCAAGCTCTGGGGCCAACGTCCTGACTTTC. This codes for CASSPAGLTSSSGANVLTF. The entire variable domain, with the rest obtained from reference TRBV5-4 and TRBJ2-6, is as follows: ETGVTQSPTHLIKTRGQQVTLRCSSQSGHNTVSWYQQALGQGPQFIFQYYREEENGRGNFPPRFSGLQFPNYSSELNVNALELDDSALYLCASSPAGLTSSSGANVLTFGAGSRLTVL.